The 10 T cell receptor beta chains below come from one sample, sequenced in a study of neurological immune-mediated disorders. TCRdb reanalysed the 5' RACE reads using MiXCR and keeps one entry per CDR3 protein. The table shows roughly 40,000 distinct CDR3 sequences, with 2.5% occurring only once. Sequenced material: PBMCs. These TCRs come from a man aged 50 to 60 with multiple sclerosis.

On this clonotype itself: This could be a read error, since a much larger clone is one nucleotide away. Given the absence of the conserved phenylalanine or tryptophan at the CDR3 end, a read error is likely. This chain uses TRBV3-1 with TRBJ1-2, with D unclear. The CDR3 covers 12 residues. Germline assignment: CDR1 LGHDT and CDR2 YNNKEL (reference sequence). The ends were cut back, 1 base at V and 3 bases at J, with 3 bases in the middle. The CDR3 bases are TGTGCCAGCAGCCAAGTGGACTATGGCTACACCTGC. Translated: CASSQVDYGYTC.

This clonotype was recorded at least ten times. The V gene is TRBV20-1, the J gene TRBJ1-2; the D gene is possibly TRBD1 (6 bases). The V end lost 6 bases, the J end lost 4 bases, and 15 bases lay between the germline ends. Germline CDR1 and CDR2: DFQATT and SNEGSKA (reference sequence). There are 13 residues in the CDR3. CDR3 sequence: CSAHPQGAYGYTF. The CDR3 DNA reads as TGCAGTGCCCACCCACAGGGTGCCTATGGCTACACCTTC.

This clonotype occurred many times. The chain couples TRBV9 to TRBJ2-1; D may match TRBD1 or TRBD2 (5 bases each). Per the germline V gene, CDR1 is SGDLS and CDR2 is YYNGEE. This CDR3 comprises 15 residues. Trimming took off 0 bases at V and 7 bases at J, with 14 bases between the two ends. The CDR3 DNA reads TGTGCCAGCAGCGTAGGCCAGGGAGTTGTGAATGAGCAGTTCTTC. This translates into CASSVGQGVVNEQFF.

The table lists this clonotype with many counts. Its ends do not fully match the called genes, so a read error is possible. The chain recombines TRBV27 with TRBJ2-5; 9 nucleotides align to TRBD1. Germline loops: CDR1 MNHEY, CDR2 SMNVEV (reference sequence). The CDR3 has 13 residues. CDR3 coding DNA: TGTGCCAGCAGTTTACGGGAACGGGACAGGGAACACTTC. Translating it yields CASSLRERDREHF.

Ten or more counts support this clonotype. This CDR3 is CASSRTGAGRTEAFF. The CDR3 DNA reads as TGTGCCAGCAGTCGAACCGGGGCAGGAAGGACTGAAGCTTTCTTT. The chain joins TRBV12-3 or TRBV12-4 to TRBJ1-1, with D maybe TRBD1 (5 bases). The V and J ends lost 5 bases and 5 bases respectively, with 18 bases between them. The CDR3 length is 15 residues.

This clonotype was counted ten times or more. The J gene is TRBJ1-5, the V gene TRBV20-1, with TRBD1 matching 8 bases. There are 15 residues in the CDR3. Germline CDR1 DFQATT, CDR2 SNEGSKA (reference sequence). J gave up 4 bases and V 0 bases, and 5 bases lay outside the gene matches. The CDR3 is CSAREAGQVNQPQHF. In DNA form, the CDR3 reads TGCAGTGCTAGAGAAGCGGGACAGGTGAATCAGCCCCAGCATTTT.

This clonotype was recorded at least ten times. The rearrangement links TRBV5-1 to TRBJ1-2, with D perhaps matching TRBD1 (5 bases). Germline loops: CDR1 SGHRS, CDR2 YFSETQ. The CDR3 is made up of 14 amino acids. The V end lost 4 bases, the J end lost 13 bases, and 23 bases lay between the germline ends. The chain's CDR3 is CASSQNPTVGSCTF. The CDR3 DNA reads as TGCGCCAGCAGCCAAAATCCGACAGTCGGGAGCTGCACCTTC. The complete variable domain, with remaining parts taken from reference TRBV5-1 and TRBJ1-2, reads KAGVTQTPRYLIKTRGQQVTLSCSPISGHRSVSWYQQTPGQGLQFLFEYFSETQRNKGNFPGRFSGRQFSNSRSEMNVSTLELGDSALYLCASSQNPTVGSCTFGSGTRLTVV.

This clonotype has at least ten counts. The V and J genes are TRBV5-5 and TRBJ2-7, with D unresolved. Germline V lookup: CDR1 SGHKS, CDR2 YYEKEE (reference sequence). The CDR3 spans 13 residues. The V end was cut by 1 base, the J end by 7 bases, with 12 bases between. CDR3 sequence: CASSLPGKDEQYF. The CDR3 region has the DNA TGTGCCAGCAGCTTGCCTGGGAAGGATGAGCAGTACTTC.

The sample holds many counts of this clonotype. The chain employs TRBV3-1 and TRBJ2-1, with D possibly being TRBD2 (5 bases). CDR1 is LGHDT and CDR2 is YNNKEL in the germline V gene (reference sequence). V lost 0 bases to trimming and J lost 5 bases, with 11 bases between them. CDR3 length: 15 residues. The DNA for the CDR3 is TGTGCCAGCAGCCAAGAATTCACTAGAGACAATGAGCAGTTCTTC. It translates to CASSQEFTRDNEQFF.

This clonotype appeared many times. The chain employs TRBV11-2 and TRBJ2-5; 7 bases are a match to TRBD2. Germline V CDR1 and CDR2: SGHAT, FQNNGV. Trimming removed 5 bases from V and 5 bases from J; junction bases left unmatched: 8. This CDR3 has 14 amino acids. CDR3 amino acids: CASSRTRLGETQYF. In DNA form, the CDR3 reads TGTGCCAGCAGCCGGACTAGGCTTGGCGAGACCCAGTACTTC.